This T cell receptor beta chain was obtained from a study of cytotoxic CD8 clonotypes in ibrutinib-treated CLL. Study-level points and caveats: With treatment, public clonotypes, which were uncommon, either contracted or remained stable.

Deep sequencing aimed at 1 in 200,000 to 1 in 1 million T cells' resolution. TCRdb keeps only in-frame clones here, not all; method: immunoSEQ multiplex PCR. The sample includes 300,000 or so clones, approximately 67% seen only once; the top ten take around 6.3%. This CDR3 contains 16 residues. Germline CDR1 is SGHRS and CDR2 is YFSETQ. V gave up 2 bases and J gave up 3 bases; unmatched junction bases: 6. Worth noting for this clone: Its antigen is still unknown.

PBMCs that had been cryopreserved were the source of 1.5 to 2.5 micrograms of genomic DNA for TCR beta libraries. The chain is built from TRBV5-1 and TRBJ2-1; 9 nucleotides match TRBD1. The TCR was taken from a human donor with chronic lymphocytic leukemia. The sample was PBMCs, taken after 36 months of ibrutinib treatment. The CDR3 protein is CASSFSWTGVYNEQFF. The CDR3 DNA reads as TGCGCCAGCAGCTTTTCCTGGACAGGGGTCTACAATGAGCAGTTCTTC.